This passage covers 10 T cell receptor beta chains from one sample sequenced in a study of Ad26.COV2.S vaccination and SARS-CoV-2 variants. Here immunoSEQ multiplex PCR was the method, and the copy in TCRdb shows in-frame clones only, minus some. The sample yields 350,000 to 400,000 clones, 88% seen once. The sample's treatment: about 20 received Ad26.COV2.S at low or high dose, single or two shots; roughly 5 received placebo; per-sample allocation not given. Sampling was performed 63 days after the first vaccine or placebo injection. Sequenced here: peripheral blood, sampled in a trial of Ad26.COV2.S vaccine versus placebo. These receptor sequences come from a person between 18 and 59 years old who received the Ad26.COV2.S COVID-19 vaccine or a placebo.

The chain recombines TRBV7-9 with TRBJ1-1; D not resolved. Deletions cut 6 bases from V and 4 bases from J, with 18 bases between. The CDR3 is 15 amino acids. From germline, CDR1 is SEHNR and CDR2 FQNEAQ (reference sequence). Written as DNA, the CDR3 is TGTGCCAGCAGTAAGAGCGGGTCGGGCCCCACTGAAGCTTTCTTT. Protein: CASSKSGSGPTEAFF. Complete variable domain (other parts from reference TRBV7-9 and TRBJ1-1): DTGVSQNPRHKITKRGQNVTFRCDPISEHNRLYWYRQTLGQGPEFLTYFQNEAQLEKSRLLSDRFSAERPKGSFSTLEIQRTEQGDSAMYLCASSKSGSGPTEAFFGQGTRLTVV.

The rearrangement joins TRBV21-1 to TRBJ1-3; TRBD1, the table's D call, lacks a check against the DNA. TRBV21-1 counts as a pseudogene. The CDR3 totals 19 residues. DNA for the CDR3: TGTGCCAGCAGCCCGCGTATGAACAGGGGCCGAGGGAACGGGAACACCATATATTTT. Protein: CASSPRMNRGRGNGNTIYF.

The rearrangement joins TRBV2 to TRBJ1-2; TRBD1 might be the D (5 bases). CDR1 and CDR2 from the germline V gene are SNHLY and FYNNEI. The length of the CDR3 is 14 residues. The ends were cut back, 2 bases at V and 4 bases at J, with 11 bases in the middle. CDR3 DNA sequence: TGTGCCAGCAGTGAACAGGACAAGGGCTATGGCTACACCTTC. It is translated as CASSEQDKGYGYTF.

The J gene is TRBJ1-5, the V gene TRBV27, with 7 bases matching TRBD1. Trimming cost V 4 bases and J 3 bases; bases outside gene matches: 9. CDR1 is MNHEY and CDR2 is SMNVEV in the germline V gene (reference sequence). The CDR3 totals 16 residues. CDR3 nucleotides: TGTGCCAGCAGTTCCTCCGGGACAGAAACCAATCAGCCCCAGCATTTT. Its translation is CASSSSGTETNQPQHF.

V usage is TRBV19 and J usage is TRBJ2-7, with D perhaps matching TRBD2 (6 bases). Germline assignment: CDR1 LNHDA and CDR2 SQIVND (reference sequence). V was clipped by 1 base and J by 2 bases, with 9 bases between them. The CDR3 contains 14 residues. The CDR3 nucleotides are TGTGCCAGTAGTATAGCGGGGGAGGCCTACGAGCAGTACTTC. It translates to CASSIAGEAYEQYF.

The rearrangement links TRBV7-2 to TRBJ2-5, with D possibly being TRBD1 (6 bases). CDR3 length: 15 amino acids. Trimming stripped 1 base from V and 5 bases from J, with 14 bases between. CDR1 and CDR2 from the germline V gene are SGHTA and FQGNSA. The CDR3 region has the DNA TGTGCCAGCAGCTTAGTGGGGGCACTAGAGGAGACCCAGTACTTC. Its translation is CASSLVGALEETQYF. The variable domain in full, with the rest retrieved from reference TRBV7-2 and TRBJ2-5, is GAGVSQSPSNKVTEKGKDVELRCDPISGHTALYWYRQSLGQGLEFLIYFQGNSAPDKSGLPSDRFSAERTGGSVSTLTIQRTQQEDSAVYLCASSLVGALEETQYFGPGTRLLVL.

The CDR3 nucleotides read TGTGCCAGCAGCTTAGGTCTGGGGACCCACGGTGAAAAACTGTTTTTT. As protein: CASSLGLGTHGEKLFF. The chain links TRBV7-2 to TRBJ1-4; D may be TRBD1 (5 bases). Trimming pared 1 base from V and 7 bases from J, leaving 16 bases between. This CDR3 contains 16 residues. Germline V gene lookup returns CDR1 SGHTA and CDR2 FQGNSA. The whole variable domain, remainder taken from reference TRBV7-2 and TRBJ1-4, is GAGVSQSPSNKVTEKGKDVELRCDPISGHTALYWYRQSLGQGLEFLIYFQGNSAPDKSGLPSDRFSAERTGGSVSTLTIQRTQQEDSAVYLCASSLGLGTHGEKLFFGSGTQLSVL.

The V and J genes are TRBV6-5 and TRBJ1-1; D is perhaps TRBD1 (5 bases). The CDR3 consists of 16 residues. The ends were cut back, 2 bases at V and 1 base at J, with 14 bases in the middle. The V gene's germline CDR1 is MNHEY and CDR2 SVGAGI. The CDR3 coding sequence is TGTGCCAGCAGTTACAGGGGTCAGGTACCGAACACTGAAGCTTTCTTT. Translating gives CASSYRGQVPNTEAFF.

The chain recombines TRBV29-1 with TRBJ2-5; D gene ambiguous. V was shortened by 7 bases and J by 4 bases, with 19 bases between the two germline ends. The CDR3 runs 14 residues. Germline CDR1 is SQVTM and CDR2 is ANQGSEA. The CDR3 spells CSASLSAPGETQYF. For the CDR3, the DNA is TGCAGCGCCTCTTTGTCCGCGCCGGGAGAGACCCAGTACTTC.

The chain's CDR3 is CASSLVLGDGSPLHF. CDR3 DNA: TGTGCCAGCAGCTTGGTTTTAGGGGATGGATCACCCCTCCACTTT. The chain carries TRBV5-4 and TRBJ1-6; D perhaps matches TRBD1 (5 bases). The germline V gene encodes CDR1 SGHNT and CDR2 YYREEE (reference sequence). The V and J ends lost 0 bases and 10 bases respectively, with 14 bases between them. The CDR3 covers 15 residues.